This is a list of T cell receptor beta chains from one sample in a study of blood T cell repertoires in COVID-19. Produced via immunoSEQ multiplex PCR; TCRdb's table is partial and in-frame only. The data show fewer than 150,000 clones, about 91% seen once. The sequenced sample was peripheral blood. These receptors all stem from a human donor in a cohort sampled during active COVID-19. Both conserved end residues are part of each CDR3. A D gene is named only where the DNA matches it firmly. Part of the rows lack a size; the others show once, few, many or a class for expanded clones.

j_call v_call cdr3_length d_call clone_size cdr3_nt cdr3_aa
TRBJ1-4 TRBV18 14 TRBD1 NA TGTGCCAGCTCACCTCGGGACAGGGGTGAAAAACTGTTTTTT CASSPRDRGEKLFF
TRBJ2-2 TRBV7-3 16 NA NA TGTGCCAGCAGCTTCGCGATCGGGGGAAGGACCGGGGAGCTGTTTTTT CASSFAIGGRTGELFF
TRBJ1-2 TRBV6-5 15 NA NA TGTGCCAGCAGTTCCGCACTAGGACTAGTACATGGCTACACCTTC CASSSALGLVHGYTF
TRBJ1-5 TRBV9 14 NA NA TGTGCCAGCAGCTTAGGTAATAGCAATCAGCCCCAGCATTTT CASSLGNSNQPQHF
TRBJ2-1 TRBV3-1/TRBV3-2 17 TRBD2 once TGTGCCAGCAGCCAAGTATTATCTAGCGGGAGTAGTAATGAGCAGTTCTTC CASSQVLSSGSSNEQFF
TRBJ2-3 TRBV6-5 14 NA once TGTGCCAGCAGTAAGGAGCCATACACAGATACGCAGTATTTT CASSKEPYTDTQYF
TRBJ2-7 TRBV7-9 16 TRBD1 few TGTGCCAGCAGCCTCCGACAGGGCCCCTCTTCCTACGAGCAGTACTTC CASSLRQGPSSYEQYF
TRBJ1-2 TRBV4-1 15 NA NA TGCGCCAGCAGCCAAGAGGGAGGGGCGCGGTATGGCTACACCTTC CASSQEGGARYGYTF
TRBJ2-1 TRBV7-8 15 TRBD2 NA TGTGCCAGCATTATTCCGGGGGGGCCGTGGAATGAGCAGTTCTTC CASIIPGGPWNEQFF
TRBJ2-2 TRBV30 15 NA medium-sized TGTGCCTGGAGTGTACAAGGACTTTCCACCGGGGAGCTGTTTTTT CAWSVQGLSTGELFF
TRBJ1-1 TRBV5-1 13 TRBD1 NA TGCGCCAGCAGCCGGGACAGGCTAACTGAAGCTTTCTTT CASSRDRLTEAFF
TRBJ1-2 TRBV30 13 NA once TGTGCCTGGAGTTTCGGGACTAACTATGGCTACACCTTC CAWSFGTNYGYTF
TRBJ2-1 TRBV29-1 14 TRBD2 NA TGCAGCGTGACTAGCGGCTCCTGGGGCAATGAGCAGTTCTTC CSVTSGSWGNEQFF
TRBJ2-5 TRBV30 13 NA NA TGTGCCTGCGATTATTGGGCGCAAGAGACCCAGTACTTC CACDYWAQETQYF
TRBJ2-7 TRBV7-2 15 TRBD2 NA TGTGCCAGCAGCTTAGCCCTAGCGGGCTCCTACGAGCAGTACTTC CASSLALAGSYEQYF
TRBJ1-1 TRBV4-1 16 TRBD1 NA TGCGCCAGCAGCCGATGGACAGGGATGGGGAACACTGAAGCTTTCTTT CASSRWTGMGNTEAFF
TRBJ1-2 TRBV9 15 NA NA TGTGCCAGCAGCGTAGCCGGACAGAACGTCTATGGCTACACCTTC CASSVAGQNVYGYTF
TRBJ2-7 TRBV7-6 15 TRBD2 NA TGTGCCAGCAGCCTTACTAGCGGGGGATCCTACGAGCAGTACTTC CASSLTSGGSYEQYF
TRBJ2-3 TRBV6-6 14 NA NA TGTGCCAGCAGCCGCGGGGGCCCCACAGATACGCAGTATTTT CASSRGGPTDTQYF
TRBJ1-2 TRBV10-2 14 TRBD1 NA TGCGCCAGCAGTGGGGACAGGAGGGGCTATGGCTACACCTTC CASSGDRRGYGYTF
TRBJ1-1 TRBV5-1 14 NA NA TGCGCCAGCAGGCCGGACTGGGGGAACACTGAAGCTTTCTTT CASRPDWGNTEAFF
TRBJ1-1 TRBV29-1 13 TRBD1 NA TGCAGCTGCCGGGACAGGGTTTGGACTGAAGCTTTCTTT CSCRDRVWTEAFF
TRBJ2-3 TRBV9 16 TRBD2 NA TGTGCCAGCAGTGCCACCGGGACTAGCGGCACAGATACGCAGTATTTT CASSATGTSGTDTQYF
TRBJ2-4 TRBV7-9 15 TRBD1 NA TGTGCCAGCAGCCAAGACAGGGGTTTCCCAAACATTCAGTACTTC CASSQDRGFPNIQYF
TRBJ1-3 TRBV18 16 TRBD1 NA TGTGCCAGCTCACCACGACAGGGGGCGCGGGGAAACACCATATATTTT CASSPRQGARGNTIYF
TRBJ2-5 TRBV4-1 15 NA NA TGCGCCAGCAGGTCTGGTGATGGGGCGGGGGAGACCCAGTACTTC CASRSGDGAGETQYF
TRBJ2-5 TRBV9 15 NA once TGTGCCAGCAGCGTAGCGTCCGGGTACCAAGAGACCCAGTACTTC CASSVASGYQETQYF
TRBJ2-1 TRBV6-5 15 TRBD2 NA TGTGCCAGCAGTCCCCGACTAGCGGGGGGATATGAGCAGTTCTTC CASSPRLAGGYEQFF
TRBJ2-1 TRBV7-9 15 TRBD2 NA TGTGCCAGCAGCATTCGGACTAGCGGGTGGAATGAGCAGTTCTTC CASSIRTSGWNEQFF
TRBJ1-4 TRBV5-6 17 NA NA TGTGCCAGCAGCTTGGAAGCAGGCCTTGCAACTAATGAAAAACTGTTTTTT CASSLEAGLATNEKLFF
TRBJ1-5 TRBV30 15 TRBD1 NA TGTGCCTGGAGTGCCGGACAGGGTGGAGATCAGCCCCAGCATTTT CAWSAGQGGDQPQHF
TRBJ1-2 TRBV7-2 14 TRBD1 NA TGTGCCAGCACCGCTGACAGGGGGGCCTATGGCTACACCTTC CASTADRGAYGYTF
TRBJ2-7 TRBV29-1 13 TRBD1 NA TGCAGCGTTGCCTGGACAGGGGGCTACGAGCAGTACTTC CSVAWTGGYEQYF
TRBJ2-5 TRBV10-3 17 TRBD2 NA TGTGCCATCAGTGAGTCGTTACTAGCGGTTACTCAAGAGACCCAGTACTTC CAISESLLAVTQETQYF
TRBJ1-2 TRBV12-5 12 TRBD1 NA TGTGCTAGTGCGGGGACAGGGAACGGCTACACCTTC CASAGTGNGYTF
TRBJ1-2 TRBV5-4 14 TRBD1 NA TGTGCCAGCAGCCCGGGACAGGGGACCTATGGCTACACCTTC CASSPGQGTYGYTF
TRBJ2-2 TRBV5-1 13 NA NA TGCGCCAGCAGCTTAACTTACACCGGGGAGCTGTTTTTT CASSLTYTGELFF
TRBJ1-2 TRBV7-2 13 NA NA TGTGCCAGCAGCTTAACGGGGGATTGGGGCTACACCTTC CASSLTGDWGYTF
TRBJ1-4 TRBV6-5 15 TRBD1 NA TGTGCCAGCAGTTCCCGAGGGGGACAGAATGAAAAACTGTTTTTT CASSSRGGQNEKLFF
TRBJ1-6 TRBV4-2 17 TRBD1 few TGTGCCAGCAGCCAAGAAGGGACAGGGGGCTCTAATTCACCCCTCCACTTT CASSQEGTGGSNSPLHF
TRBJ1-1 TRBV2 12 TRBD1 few TGTGCCAGCTGGGCAGGGGGCACTGAAGCTTTCTTT CASWAGGTEAFF
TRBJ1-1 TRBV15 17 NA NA TGTGCCACCAGCAGAGTAATGAAGGGGACATTAGGGGCTGAAGCTTTCTTT CATSRVMKGTLGAEAFF
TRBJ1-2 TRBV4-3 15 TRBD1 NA TGCGCCAGCAGCCAAGGCCCCGGGACAGGGGGTGGCTACACCTTC CASSQGPGTGGGYTF
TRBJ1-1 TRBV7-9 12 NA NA TGTGCCAGCAGCTGGGGCTACACTGAAGCTTTCTTT CASSWGYTEAFF
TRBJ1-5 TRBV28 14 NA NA TGTGCCAGCAGTCAGATATATAGCAATCAGCCCCAGCATTTT CASSQIYSNQPQHF
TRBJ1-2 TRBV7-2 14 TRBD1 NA TGTGCCAGCAGCAAAGGACAGGTCACCCTCGGGTACACCTTC CASSKGQVTLGYTF
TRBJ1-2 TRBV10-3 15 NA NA TGTGCCATCAGACCCACCGGACTGCCAAACTATGGCTACACCTTC CAIRPTGLPNYGYTF
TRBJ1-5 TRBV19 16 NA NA TGTGCCAGTAATACAGGGAAGGGCATAGAAAGTCAGCCCCAGCATTTT CASNTGKGIESQPQHF
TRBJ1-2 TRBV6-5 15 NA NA TGTGCCAGCTCCCTCGGGAGAGGCGAGAACTATGGCTACACCTTC CASSLGRGENYGYTF
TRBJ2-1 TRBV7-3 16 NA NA TGTGCCAGCAGCTTCTGGGGGGGCACTAAGGACAATGAGCAGTTCTTC CASSFWGGTKDNEQFF
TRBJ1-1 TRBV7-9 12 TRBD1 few TGTGCCAGCAGCGCTGGGACAGCCGAAGCTTTCTTT CASSAGTAEAFF
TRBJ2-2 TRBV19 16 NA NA TGTGCCAGTAGTATATGGGCAGTCTCGAACACCGGGGAGCTGTTTTTT CASSIWAVSNTGELFF